This TCR beta chain derives from a study of blood T cell repertoires in COVID-19. At the level of the study: From the United States, Italy and Spain came samples of acute and convalescent COVID-19.

Original data processing: Amplification of reference gene primers was used by the study to estimate nucleated cell counts. The method was immunoSEQ multiplex PCR; TCRdb's version includes in-frame clones alone and lacks a portion of them. Clone size and the V and J calls come from that table; the DNA yielded D and trimming. The sample carries roughly 300,000 clones, approximately 84% recorded once. Among Cohort 3 donors, those recovered had two negative PCRs, clearance, or symptom resolution. This CDR3 comprises 15 residues. Trimming took 5 bases from V and 6 from J, leaving 17 bases between them. Germline lookup yields CDR1 SGHVS and CDR2 FQNEAQ.

This clonotype was sampled from a man aged 25-45 years who had recovered from COVID-19. The sample comprised PBMCs or T cells enriched from blood (not recorded which). V and J are TRBV7-8 and TRBJ1-5; D not certain. CDR3 amino acids: CASSLLWGGSQPQHF. CDR3 DNA: TGTGCCAGCAGCCTCCTATGGGGTGGGAGTCAGCCCCAGCATTTT.